This T cell receptor beta chain was identified in a study of OX40 agonist ivuxolimab in advanced cancers. This clone was seen more than once but under ten times. Profiled with immunoSEQ multiplex PCR; TCRdb holds only in-frame clones, not every one. The sample holds 20,000 to 25,000 clones, 76% seen once. V lost 6 bases and J lost 2, with 7 bases in between. Germline V CDR1 and CDR2: MNHEY, SVGAGI. This CDR3 region has 12 residues. The chain has TRBV6-5 and TRBJ1-2; D unclear. The sequencing used CD4+ or CD8+ T cells sorted from blood, collected in a trial of the OX40 agonist ivuxolimab. The sequence derives from an adult with an advanced solid tumor such as melanoma, head and neck, liver or kidney cancer. CDR3 DNA: TGTGCCAGCAGCGCCGGAAACTATGGCTACACCTTC. Protein product: CASSAGNYGYTF.